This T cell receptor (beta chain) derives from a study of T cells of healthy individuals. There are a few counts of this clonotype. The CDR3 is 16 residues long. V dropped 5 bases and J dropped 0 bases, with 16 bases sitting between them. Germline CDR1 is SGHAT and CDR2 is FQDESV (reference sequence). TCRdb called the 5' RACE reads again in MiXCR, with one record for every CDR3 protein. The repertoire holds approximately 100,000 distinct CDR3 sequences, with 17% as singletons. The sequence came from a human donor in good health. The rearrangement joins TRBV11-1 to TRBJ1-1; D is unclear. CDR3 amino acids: CASSRANTALNTEAFF. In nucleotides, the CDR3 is TGTGCCAGCAGCCGCGCTAATACAGCGCTGAACACTGAAGCTTTCTTT.